This note documents a single TCR beta chain sequence. Germline V gene lookup returns CDR1 SGHAT and CDR2 FQNNGV. V gave up 5 bases and J gave up 2 bases, with 8 bases separating them. This CDR3 is 13 amino acids long. This sample was included in a study of cytomegalovirus exposure and HLA in healthy donors. The method was immunoSEQ multiplex PCR; TCRdb's version includes in-frame clones alone and lacks a portion of them. This sample yields about 170,000 clones, of which around 96% are seen a single time; about 0.89% belongs to the top ten. The chain combines TRBV11-2 with TRBJ2-3; D is uncertain. This receptor was identified in a woman between 18 and 30 years old in good health and CMV-seronegative. The specimen sequenced was PBMCs. CDR3 DNA sequence: TGTGCCAGCAGCCGAGGTCTCACAGATACGCAGTATTTT. Translating gives CASSRGLTDTQYF.